This T cell receptor beta chain came from a study of T cell responses to AZD1222 COVID-19 vaccine. Looking at the study overall: The study pooled second doses at about 4 or about 12 weeks. Findings of the study overall: Baseline antibody screening turned up just a handful of seropositive AZD1222 recipients. Receipt of two AZD1222 doses was followed by a rise in Spike-specific TCR breadth and depth. CD4 TCRs linked to vaccination spanned spike, dominating at 160-218 and 743-854.

The repertoire was sequenced with immunoSEQ multiplex PCR; TCRdb's copy has only in-frame clones and lacks some. The sample shows some 150,000 clones, approximately 94% of them seen only once. In regard to this clone: No antigen is known for it.

The CDR3 has 13 residues. The germline V gene encodes CDR1 MNHEY and CDR2 SVGAGI. Trimming removed 6 bases at V and 8 bases at J, with 16 bases between. The TCR sequence derives from an adult in good health. This rearrangement joins TRBV6-5 to TRBJ1-2; a weak D match, TRBD1 (5 bases). Sample: peripheral blood, taken on day 0 of AZD1222 vaccination. The CDR3 sequence: CASSPSTEQGYTF. CDR3 nucleotide sequence: TGTGCCAGCAGCCCGTCGACAGAGCAGGGCTACACCTTC.